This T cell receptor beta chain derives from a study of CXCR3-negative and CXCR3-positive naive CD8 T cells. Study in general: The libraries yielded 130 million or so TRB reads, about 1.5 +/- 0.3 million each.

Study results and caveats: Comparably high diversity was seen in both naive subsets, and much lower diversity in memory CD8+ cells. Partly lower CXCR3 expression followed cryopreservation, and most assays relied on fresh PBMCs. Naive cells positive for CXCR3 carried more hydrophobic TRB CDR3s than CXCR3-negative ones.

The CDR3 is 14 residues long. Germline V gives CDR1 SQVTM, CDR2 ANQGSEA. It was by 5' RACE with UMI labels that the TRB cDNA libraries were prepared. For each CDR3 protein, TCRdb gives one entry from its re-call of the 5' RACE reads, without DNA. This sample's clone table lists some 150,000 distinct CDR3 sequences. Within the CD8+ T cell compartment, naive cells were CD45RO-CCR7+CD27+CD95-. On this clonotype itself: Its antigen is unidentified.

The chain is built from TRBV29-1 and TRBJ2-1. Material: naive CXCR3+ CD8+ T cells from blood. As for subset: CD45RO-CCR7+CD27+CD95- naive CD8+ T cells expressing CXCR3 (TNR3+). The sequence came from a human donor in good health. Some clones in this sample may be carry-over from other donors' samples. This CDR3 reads CSVEKAYGYNEQFF.